These 31 T cell receptor beta chains were sequenced from one sample in a study of T cells in Graves' hyperthyroidism and ophthalmopathy. RNA transcripts gave rise to amplified TCR beta CDR3 regions. The TCR CDR3 was amplified in a first-round RT-PCR using the HTBI primer set. From the multiplex PCR reads, TCRdb called clonotypes with MiXCR, one entry per CDR3 protein. The table includes 700,000 or so distinct CDR3 sequences, 16% detected once. Sequencing was done on a sample of blood. Source of these receptors: a man younger than 35 with Graves' hyperthyroidism.

This clonotype appeared many times. The V gene is TRBV2, the J gene TRBJ1-1; no clear D gene. V was trimmed by 5 bases and J by 0 bases, leaving 7 bases between them. The V gene's germline CDR1 is SNHLY and CDR2 FYNNEI. There are 13 residues in the CDR3. In nucleotides, the CDR3 is TGTGCCAGCAGTCGGTGGATGAACACTGAAGCTTTCTTT. Its protein is CASSRWMNTEAFF.

The J gene is TRBJ2-1, the V gene TRBV19, with D tentatively TRBD2 (5 bases). The CDR3 is 18 amino acids. Trimming removed 0 bases from V and 0 bases from J, with 15 bases in between. Germline V lookup: CDR1 LNHDA, CDR2 SQIVND (reference sequence). The CDR3 DNA follows: TGTGCCAGTAGTATAGATGCCCCTAGCCCGAGCTCCTACAATGAGCAGTTCTTC. Amino acids: CASSIDAPSPSSYNEQFF. Complete variable domain (other parts from reference TRBV19 and TRBJ2-1): DGGITQSPKYLFRKEGQNVTLSCEQNLNHDAMYWYRQDPGQGLRLIYYSQIVNDFQKGDIAEGYSVSREKKESFPLTVTSAQKNPTAFYLCASSIDAPSPSSYNEQFFGPGTRLTVL.

J is TRBJ1-2 and V is TRBV3-1; TRBD1 is a possible D gene (5 bases). The length of the CDR3 is 16 residues. Germline assignment: CDR1 LGHDT and CDR2 YNNKEL (reference sequence). V lost 4 bases and J 0 bases, leaving 15 bases between the germline ends. CDR3 DNA sequence: TGTGCCAGCAGCCGATCCGGGGGGGGTACTAACTATGGCTACACCTTC. It specifies CASSRSGGGTNYGYTF.

CDR3 DNA sequence: TGTGCCAGCAGCTTGGGACTAGGTACTTTTATTGAGCAGTTCTTC. The encoded protein is CASSLGLGTFIEQFF. The chain recombines TRBV7-9 with TRBJ2-1, with TRBD2 identical over 8 bases. The V gene's germline CDR1 is SEHNR and CDR2 FQNEAQ (reference sequence). CDR3 length equals 15 residues. V was pared by 3 bases and J by 9 bases, with 10 bases of the junction left unmatched.

This clonotype was seen many times. The V gene is TRBV12-3 or TRBV12-4, the J gene TRBJ1-1, with D possibly being TRBD1 (5 bases). V was pared by 2 bases and J by 2 bases, with 9 bases between. This CDR3 contains 14 residues. The CDR3 sequence: CASSLNRLNTEAFF. CDR3 nucleotides: TGTGCCAGCAGTTTAAACAGGTTAAACACTGAAGCTTTCTTT.

This clonotype was seen more than once but under ten times. CDR3 in DNA: TGCGCCAGCAGCCAAGGCTTAGACGAAAAACTGTTTTTT. It translates to CASSQGLDEKLFF. The chain recombines TRBV4-1 with TRBJ1-4; D gene uncertain. The CDR3 is made up of 13 amino acids. With 1 base removed from V and 8 bases from J, the gap between germline ends came to 8 bases. Germline CDR1 and CDR2: MGHRA and YSYEKL.

The chain is built from TRBV10-3 and TRBJ2-1, with 10 bases that match TRBD2. With V trimmed by 8 bases and J by 6 bases, 13 bases remained unmatched. Germline V CDR1 and CDR2: ENHRY, SYGVKD. The CDR3 sequence is 16 residues long. The CDR3: CAIDPAGLAGVNEQFF. The CDR3 nucleotides are TGTGCCATCGACCCGGCGGGGCTAGCGGGAGTCAATGAGCAGTTCTTC.

Only a few counts were recorded for this clonotype. V usage is TRBV5-1 and J usage is TRBJ1-6; the D gene is possibly TRBD1 (6 bases). V lost 4 bases, J lost 9 bases, and 14 bases lay in between. CDR1 and CDR2 from the germline V gene are SGHRS and YFSETQ. The length of the CDR3 is 14 residues. The chain's CDR3 is CASSPQGSGSPLHF. The DNA of the CDR3 is TGCGCCAGCAGCCCGCAGGGGAGCGGTTCACCCCTCCACTTT.

The chain links TRBV29-1 to TRBJ1-1; the match to TRBD1 covers 8 bases. V was pared by 3 bases and J by 6 bases, with 3 bases of the junction left unmatched. The CDR3 is 12 residues long. CDR1 SQVTM and CDR2 ANQGSEA come from the germline V gene. The CDR3 here is CSVDRGPAEAFF. The CDR3 DNA follows: TGCAGCGTTGACAGGGGGCCTGCTGAAGCTTTCTTT.

The chain links TRBV6-2 or TRBV6-3 to TRBJ2-1; TRBD2 matches at 7 bases. V gave up 9 bases and J gave up 9 bases; unmatched junction bases: 17. Germline assignment: CDR1 MNHEY and CDR2 SVGEGT. The length of the CDR3 is 15 residues. CDR3 region: CASRSLASGDREQFF. The CDR3 DNA sequence: TGTGCCAGTAGGTCCCTGGCTAGCGGCGATCGTGAGCAGTTCTTC.

Only a few counts were recorded for this clonotype. The CDR3 here is CASSYLGTQYF. Here the CDR3 DNA reads TGTGCCAGCAGTTACCTAGGGACGCAGTATTTT. The chain employs TRBV28 and TRBJ2-3; D is unclear. This CDR3 contains 11 residues. Germline V lookup: CDR1 MDHEN, CDR2 SYDVKM. The V end was cut by 4 bases, the J end by 9 bases, with 8 bases between.

This clonotype was detected ten times or more. The chain links TRBV7-3 to TRBJ2-5; TRBD1 aligns across 8 bases. Germline trimming cut 5 bases from V and 6 bases from J; bases unmatched to any gene: 8. This CDR3 is built from 14 residues. Per the germline V gene, CDR1 is SGHTA and CDR2 is FQGTGA. The CDR3 is CASSPTGVEKTQYF. For the CDR3, the DNA is TGTGCCAGCAGCCCGACAGGGGTGGAAAAGACCCAGTACTTC.

In this sample, this clonotype turned up a few times. This chain uses TRBV25-1 with TRBJ2-6, with D perhaps TRBD2 (6 bases). The CDR3 is made up of 20 amino acids. CDR1 is MGHDK, CDR2 SYGVNS, per germline. Trimming cost V 4 bases and J 0 bases, with 22 bases left between them. CDR3 residues: CASSVGGRGQLSSGANVLTF. CDR3 DNA sequence: TGTGCCAGCAGTGTGGGGGGAAGGGGCCAATTGTCCTCTGGGGCCAACGTCCTGACTTTC.

This clonotype came up a few times. V gene TRBV2 combines with J gene TRBJ2-6; D remains ambiguous. V was cut by 5 bases and J by 0 bases, with 23 bases left in between. This CDR3 has 20 residues. CDR1 and CDR2 (germline): SNHLY, FYNNEI. CDR3 sequence: CASSTQASWLLFSGANVLTF. CDR3 nucleotide sequence: TGTGCCAGCAGTACCCAGGCTTCTTGGCTACTCTTCTCTGGGGCCAACGTCCTGACTTTC.

This clonotype was detected ten times or more. The chain recombines TRBV12-3 or TRBV12-4 with TRBJ2-3, with D unresolved. Trimming took 2 bases from V and 6 from J, leaving 15 bases between them. The CDR3 has 15 residues. CDR3 residues: CASSLRISISDTQYF. The CDR3 DNA reads TGTGCCAGCAGTTTACGGATCTCTATATCGGATACGCAGTATTTT.

This clonotype turned up a few times. The rearrangement joins TRBV7-6 to TRBJ2-5; no clear D. V lost 2 bases and J 5 bases, leaving 9 bases between the germline ends. This CDR3 has 13 residues. Germline CDR1 is SGHVS and CDR2 is FNYEAQ. CDR3 coding DNA: TGTGCCAGCAGCTTACAGGATGGGGAGACCCAGTACTTC. Amino acids: CASSLQDGETQYF.

Note on this clonotype: A much larger clone is a single base away; this may be a read error. This chain connects TRBV12-3 or TRBV12-4 to TRBJ1-6; D ambiguous. Trimming took 7 bases from V and 13 from J, leaving 20 bases between them. The CDR3 runs 14 residues. CDR3 sequence: CASTPGRREVPLHF. CDR3 DNA: TGTGCCAGCACCCCGGGCCGGAGGGAAGTTCCCCTCCACTTT.

This clonotype turned up a few times. The J gene is TRBJ2-1, the V gene TRBV20-1; possible D gene TRBD2, 6 bases. Germline V CDR1 and CDR2: DFQATT, SNEGSKA (reference sequence). This CDR3 contains 16 residues. V was clipped by 2 bases and J by 2 bases, with 16 bases between them. CDR3 region: CSARILEAGAYNEQFF. The CDR3 DNA is TGCAGTGCTAGAATCCTAGAAGCGGGCGCCTACAATGAGCAGTTCTTC.

This clonotype was seen at least ten times. The chain is built from TRBV28 and TRBJ1-1, with 10 positions matching TRBD1. CDR3 length: 14 amino acids. With V trimmed by 3 bases and J by 3 bases, 1 base remained unmatched. Germline V gene sequence: CDR1 MDHEN, CDR2 SYDVKM. The CDR3 spells CASSLGTGDTEAFF. The CDR3, as DNA: TGTGCCAGCAGTTTGGGGACAGGGGACACTGAAGCTTTCTTT. The variable domain in full, with the rest retrieved from reference TRBV28 and TRBJ1-1, is DVKVTQSSRYLVKRTGEKVFLECVQDMDHENMFWYRQDPGLGLRLIYFSYDVKMKEKGDIPEGYSVSREKKERFSLILESASTNQTSMYLCASSLGTGDTEAFFGQGTRLTVV.

V gene TRBV2 combines with J gene TRBJ2-1, with 9 bases that match TRBD2. The J segment lost 5 bases and the V segment lost 3 bases, leaving 5 bases of the junction unmatched. This CDR3 spans 15 amino acids. Germline V gene lookup returns CDR1 SNHLY and CDR2 FYNNEI. The CDR3 spells CASSDLAGGDNEQFF. The CDR3 nucleotides read TGTGCCAGCAGTGATCTCGCGGGGGGGGACAATGAGCAGTTCTTC.

V and J are TRBV20-1 and TRBJ2-1, with TRBD1 identical over 7 bases. V trimming: 5 bases; J trimming: 5 bases; junction bases outside the gene matches: 9. Per the germline V gene, CDR1 is DFQATT and CDR2 is SNEGSKA (reference sequence). The CDR3 spans 14 residues. The CDR3 DNA follows: TGCAGTGCTGGCCGACCCGGGACAGACAATGAGCAGTTCTTC. This sequence encodes CSAGRPGTDNEQFF.

The chain employs TRBV7-8 and TRBJ2-7, with 8 bases that match TRBD2. Trimming removed 1 base from V and 4 bases from J; junction bases left unmatched: 6. Germline CDR1 SGHVS, CDR2 FQNEAQ. The CDR3 is 15 residues long. This chain's CDR3 is CASSLVLADPYEQYF. DNA of the CDR3: TGTGCCAGCAGCTTAGTACTAGCGGATCCATACGAGCAGTACTTC.

This clonotype was seen at least ten times. The chain uses TRBV18 and TRBJ2-5, with TRBD2 matching over 7 bases. The CDR3 is made up of 15 amino acids. Germline V gene lookup returns CDR1 KGHSH and CDR2 LQKENI. With 3 bases clipped from V and 5 bases from J, the junction kept 9 bases outside the gene matches. CDR3 nucleotide sequence: TGTGCCAGCTCACCCGGCGGGAGTAGGCGGGAGACCCAGTACTTC. Translating it yields CASSPGGSRRETQYF.

This chain joins TRBV6-5 and TRBJ2-5; D gene unclear. Trimming stripped 2 bases from V and 0 bases from J, with 13 bases between. The germline V gene has CDR1 MNHEY and CDR2 SVGAGI. CDR3 length: 16 amino acids. The CDR3 here is CASSYPPSGDQETQYF. The CDR3 nucleotides read TGTGCCAGCAGTTACCCGCCCTCTGGGGACCAAGAGACCCAGTACTTC.

This clonotype has only a few counts. The J gene is TRBJ1-5, the V gene TRBV25-1; TRBD1 might be the D (6 bases). In germline, CDR1 is MGHDK, CDR2 SYGVNS. V gave up 4 bases and J gave up 2 bases, with 9 bases separating them. The CDR3 extends over 14 amino acids. CDR3 sequence reads: CASSGEGGNQPQHF. In DNA form, the CDR3 reads TGTGCCAGCAGTGGGGAGGGGGGCAATCAGCCCCAGCATTTT. The full variable domain, in which reference TRBV25-1 and TRBJ1-5 provide the parts outside the CDR3, is EADIYQTPRYLVIGTGKKITLECSQTMGHDKMYWYQQDPGMELHLIHYSYGVNSTEKGDLSSESTVSRIRTEHFPLTLESARPSHTSQYLCASSGEGGNQPQHFGDGTRLSIL.

The table lists this clonotype with a few counts. V and J are TRBV7-9 and TRBJ2-5; 7 positions agree with TRBD2. V lost 5 bases and J lost 5; bases outside the gene matches: 14. CDR3 length: 16 residues. Germline V gene data show CDR1 as SEHNR and CDR2 as FQNEAQ (reference sequence). CDR3 bases: TGTGCCAGCAGCAGACCTAGCGGTGCTCGAGGGGAGACCCAGTACTTC. Encoded protein: CASSRPSGARGETQYF.

The chain recombines TRBV19 with TRBJ1-3; D gene uncertain. The V gene lost 3 bases and the J gene lost 4 bases, with 7 bases spanning the gap. The germline gives CDR1 LNHDA, CDR2 SQIVND (reference sequence). CDR3 length: 13 residues. The CDR3 DNA reads as TGTGCCAGTAGTATCGGACCGGGAAACACCATATATTTT. This translates into CASSIGPGNTIYF.

This clonotype showed up many times. The V gene is TRBV18, the J gene TRBJ1-1, with TRBD1 matching over 10 bases. The CDR3 loop spans 16 amino acids. Per the germline V gene, CDR1 is KGHSH and CDR2 is LQKENI. The ends lost 3 bases at V and 5 bases at J; junction bases unmatched: 9. CDR3: CASSPTTGGSRTEAFF. The CDR3 DNA sequence: TGTGCCAGCTCACCTACGACAGGGGGCTCGAGAACTGAAGCTTTCTTT. Based on the CDR3 plus reference TRBV18 and TRBJ1-1, the full variable domain is NAGVMQNPRHLVRRRGQEARLRCSPMKGHSHVYWYRQLPEEGLKFMVYLQKENIIDESGMPKERFSAEFPKEGPSILRIQQVVRGDSAAYFCASSPTTGGSRTEAFFGQGTRLTVV.

The genes are TRBV9 and TRBJ2-7; the D gene is possibly TRBD2 (6 bases). Germline CDR1 and CDR2: SGDLS and YYNGEE. This CDR3 is built from 15 residues. The V end was cut by 3 bases, the J end by 0 bases, with 13 bases between. The CDR3 nucleotides read TGTGCCAGCAGCGGCGGGACTTCTAGCTCCTACGAGCAGTACTTC. Its protein is CASSGGTSSSYEQYF.

This clonotype was recorded a few times. The rearrangement joins TRBV20-1 to TRBJ2-2; D is uncertain. The CDR3 totals 11 residues. V was cut by 6 bases and J by 4 bases, with 6 bases left in between. Germline loops: CDR1 DFQATT, CDR2 SNEGSKA (reference sequence). CDR3 in amino acids: CSARSTGELFF. DNA of the CDR3: TGCAGTGCCCGGAGCACCGGGGAGCTGTTTTTT.

The chain is built from TRBV30 and TRBJ1-3; D remains ambiguous. Germline-derived CDR1 and CDR2 are GTSNPN and SVGIG (reference sequence). This CDR3 spans 13 amino acids. Trimming cost V 4 bases and J 2 bases, with 9 bases left between them. CDR3 coding DNA: TGTGCCTGGAACGGCATAACTGGAAACACCATATATTTT. Its protein product is CAWNGITGNTIYF.